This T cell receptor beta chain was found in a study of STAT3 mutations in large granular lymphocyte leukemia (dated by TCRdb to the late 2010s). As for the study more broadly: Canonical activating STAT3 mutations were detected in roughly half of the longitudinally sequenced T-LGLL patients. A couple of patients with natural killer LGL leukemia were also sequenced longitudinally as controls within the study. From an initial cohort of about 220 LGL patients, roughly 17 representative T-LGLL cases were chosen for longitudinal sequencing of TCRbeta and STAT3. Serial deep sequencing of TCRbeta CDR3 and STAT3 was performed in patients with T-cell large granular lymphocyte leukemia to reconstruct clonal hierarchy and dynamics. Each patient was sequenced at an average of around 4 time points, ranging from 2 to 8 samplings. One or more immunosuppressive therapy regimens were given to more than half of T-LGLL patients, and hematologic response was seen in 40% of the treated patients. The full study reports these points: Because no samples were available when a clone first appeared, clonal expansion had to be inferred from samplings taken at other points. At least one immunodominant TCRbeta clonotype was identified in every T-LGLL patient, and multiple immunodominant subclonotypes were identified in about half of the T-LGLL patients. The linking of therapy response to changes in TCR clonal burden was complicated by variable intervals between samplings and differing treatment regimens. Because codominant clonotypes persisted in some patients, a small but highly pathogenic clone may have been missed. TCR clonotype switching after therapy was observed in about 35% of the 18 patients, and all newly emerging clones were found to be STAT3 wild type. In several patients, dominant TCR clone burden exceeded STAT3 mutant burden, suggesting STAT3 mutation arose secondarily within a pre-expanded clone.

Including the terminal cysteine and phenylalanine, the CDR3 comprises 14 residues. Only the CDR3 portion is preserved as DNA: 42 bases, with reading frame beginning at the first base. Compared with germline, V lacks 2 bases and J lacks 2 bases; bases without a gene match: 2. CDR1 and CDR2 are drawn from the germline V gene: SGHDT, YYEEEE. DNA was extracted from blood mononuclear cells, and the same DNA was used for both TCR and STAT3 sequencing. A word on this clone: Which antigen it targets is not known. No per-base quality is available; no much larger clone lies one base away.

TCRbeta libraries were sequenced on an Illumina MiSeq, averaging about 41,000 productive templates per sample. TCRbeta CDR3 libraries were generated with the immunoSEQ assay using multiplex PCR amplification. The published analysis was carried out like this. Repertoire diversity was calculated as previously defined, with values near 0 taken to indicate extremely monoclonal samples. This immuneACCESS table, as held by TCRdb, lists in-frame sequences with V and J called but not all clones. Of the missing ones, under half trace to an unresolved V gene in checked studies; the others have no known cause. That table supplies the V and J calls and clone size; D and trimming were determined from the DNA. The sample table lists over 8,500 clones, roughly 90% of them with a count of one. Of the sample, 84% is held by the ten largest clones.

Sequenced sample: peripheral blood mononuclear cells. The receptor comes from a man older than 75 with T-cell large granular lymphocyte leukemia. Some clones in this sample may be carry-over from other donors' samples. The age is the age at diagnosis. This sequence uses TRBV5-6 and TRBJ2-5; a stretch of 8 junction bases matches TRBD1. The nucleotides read TGTGCCAGCAGCTTCAACAGGGGGCAAGAGACCCAGTACTTC. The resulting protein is CASSFNRGQETQYF. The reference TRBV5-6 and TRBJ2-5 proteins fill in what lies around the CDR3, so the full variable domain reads DAGVTQSPTHLIKTRGQQVTLRCSPKSGHDTVSWYQQALGQGPQFIFQYYEEEERQRGNFPDRFSGHQFPNYSSELNVNALLLGDSALYLCASSFNRGQETQYFGPGTRLLVL.